The 9 T cell receptor beta chains presented below share a single source sample, sequenced in a study of CD8 T cells in ankylosing spondylitis (dated by TCRdb to about 2017). Their antigens are not known. Library preparation used 5' RACE. The run used an Illumina HiSeq 2500. Using fastp at Q25 and MiXCR, TCRdb reprocessed the public reads and kept productive beta chains. Rows with a matching CDR3 protein are joined into one entry that keeps the most common DNA and genes. This sample comprises about 220,000 distinct CDR3 sequences, roughly 6.6% of them detected only once. Of the sample, approximately 15% falls within the top ten clones. Results and caveats for the whole study, not just this receptor: Blood from ankylosing spondylitis patients appeared to be characterized by a TCR beta motif made up of about 8 highly homologous amino acid variants.

The source material was blood, either unsorted or a sorted T cell fraction (not recorded which). The receptors were sampled from a male donor with ankylosing spondylitis.

This clonotype was recorded many times. CDR3 coding DNA: TGTGCCAGCAGTTACTCGACGGATGAGCAGTTCTTC. This translates into CASSYSTDEQFF. This chain joins TRBV6-6 and TRBJ2-1, with D unresolved. Trimming left V 0 bases short and J 8 bases short, with 5 bases between. Germline values: CDR1 MNHNY, CDR2 SVGAGI (reference sequence). This CDR3 is built from 12 residues.

This clonotype was detected many times. This chain uses TRBV10-3 with TRBJ1-1; TRBD1 is a possible D gene (6 bases). Germline V lookup: CDR1 ENHRY, CDR2 SYGVKD. This CDR3 has 17 amino acids. Trimming took off 3 bases at V and 4 bases at J, with 21 bases between the two ends. DNA for the CDR3: TGTGCCATCAGTGATCCCGGGAAACAGGGAGTGCGCACTGAAGCTTTCTTT. It yields the protein CAISDPGKQGVRTEAFF.

This clonotype showed up just a few times. The gene calls are TRBV30 and TRBJ2-2; 7 bases are a match to TRBD2. This CDR3 is built from 16 residues. V was pared by 7 bases and J by 3 bases, with 14 bases of the junction left unmatched. Per germline, CDR1 GTSNPN and CDR2 SVGIG (reference sequence). The CDR3 DNA reads as TGTGCCTACCAACCTTGGGAGGGGCGAGACACCGGGGAGCTGTTTTTT. Protein: CAYQPWEGRDTGELFF.

The table lists this clonotype with many counts. The chain links TRBV7-9 to TRBJ1-1; tentative D call: TRBD1 (6 bases). The ends were cut back, 2 bases at V and 5 bases at J, with 12 bases in the middle. This CDR3 contains 14 residues. Per the germline V gene, CDR1 is SEHNR and CDR2 is FQNEAQ (reference sequence). The CDR3 protein is CASSLLRGKTEAFF. DNA for the CDR3: TGTGCCAGCAGCTTACTCAGGGGAAAAACTGAAGCTTTCTTT.

The chain has TRBV7-8 and TRBJ1-5; D remains ambiguous. The V end was cut by 2 bases, the J end by 4 bases, with 9 bases between. Germline V gene lookup returns CDR1 SGHVS and CDR2 FQNEAQ. There are 14 residues in the CDR3. CDR3 in amino acids: CASSLRPFNQPQHF. DNA of the CDR3: TGTGCCAGCAGCTTACGACCCTTTAATCAGCCCCAGCATTTT.

The CDR3 region has the DNA TGTGCCAGCAGCTACTCGACACCGAACACTGAAGCTTTCTTT. Encoded protein: CASSYSTPNTEAFF. The V call is TRBV7-2, the J call TRBJ1-1; D uncertain. Trimming stripped 4 bases from V and 1 base from J, with 10 bases between. This CDR3 comprises 14 residues. CDR1 is SGHTA and CDR2 is FQGNSA in the germline V gene.

The gene calls are TRBV6-5 and TRBJ2-1, with D possibly TRBD2 on 5 matching bases. Trimming shortened V by 2 bases and J by 10 bases, and 18 bases separated the two germline ends. This CDR3 is built from 15 residues. Germline V gene data show CDR1 as MNHEY and CDR2 as SVGAGI. For the CDR3, the DNA is TGTGCCAGCAGTTACCTTCCAAAAACTAGTGGGGAGCAGTTCTTC. The encoded protein is CASSYLPKTSGEQFF.

This clonotype occurred a few times. The chain has TRBV6-1 and TRBJ2-3; 7 positions match TRBD2. V was pared by 5 bases and J by 5 bases, with 10 bases of the junction left unmatched. Germline CDR1 and CDR2: MNHNS and SASEGT. The CDR3 loop spans 15 amino acids. The CDR3 is CASSIGGGDGDTQYF. DNA of the CDR3: TGTGCCAGCAGTATTGGCGGGGGAGATGGAGATACGCAGTATTTT.

This clonotype was found many times. The chain employs TRBV5-1 and TRBJ1-1, with 7 bases matching TRBD1. V dropped 4 bases and J dropped 2; count of bases not matched to a gene: 11. The CDR3 is 16 residues long. Germline CDR1 reads SGHRS; CDR2 reads YFSETQ. CDR3 region: CASSHGTEILNTEAFF. CDR3 sequence (DNA): TGCGCCAGCAGCCATGGGACAGAAATATTAAACACTGAAGCTTTCTTT.